The entry that follows covers one T cell receptor beta chain sequence. Its antigen is not identified. The sample comes from a study of CD8 T cells in ankylosing spondylitis. The V segment lost 5 bases and the J segment 3 bases; nucleotides outside the gene matches: 7. CDR1 is SNHLY and CDR2 is FYNNEI in the germline V gene. This CDR3 comprises 14 residues. Using its own MiXCR run on the 5' RACE reads, TCRdb lists one record per CDR3 protein. The sample holds hundreds of thousands of distinct CDR3 sequences; roughly 25% are singletons and the top ten take 0.89%. Overall study results and limits: Made up of about eight highly homologous variants, a TCR beta motif appeared characteristic of ankylosing spondylitis blood. Earlier work had already found some motif variants in reactive arthritis synovial fluid and blood. The clones that were linked to disease were reported to be significantly enriched in matched synovial fluid samples from ankylosing spondylitis patients.

The sample comprised blood, either unsorted or a sorted T cell fraction (not recorded which). The receptor was derived from a male donor with ankylosing spondylitis. The chain combines TRBV2 with TRBJ2-7; 7 bases are a match to TRBD1. The CDR3 reads CASSPGTAYYEQYF. DNA for the CDR3: TGTGCCAGCAGTCCCGGGACAGCCTACTACGAGCAGTACTTC.